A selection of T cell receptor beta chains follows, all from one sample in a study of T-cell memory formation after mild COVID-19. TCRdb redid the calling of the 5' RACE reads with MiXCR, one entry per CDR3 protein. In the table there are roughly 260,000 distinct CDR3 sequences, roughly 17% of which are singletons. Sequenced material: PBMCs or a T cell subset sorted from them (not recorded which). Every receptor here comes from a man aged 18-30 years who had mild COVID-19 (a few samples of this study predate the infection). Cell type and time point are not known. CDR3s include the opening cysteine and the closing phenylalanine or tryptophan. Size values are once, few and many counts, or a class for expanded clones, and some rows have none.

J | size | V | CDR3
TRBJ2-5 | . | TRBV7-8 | CASSPPIQETQYF
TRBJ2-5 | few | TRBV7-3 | CASSLHGTSGETQYF
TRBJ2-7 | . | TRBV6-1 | CASSEGQGDSYEQYF
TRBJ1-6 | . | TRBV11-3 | CASSFSYNSPLHF
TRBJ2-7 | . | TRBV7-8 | CASSPKRRTGAYEQYF
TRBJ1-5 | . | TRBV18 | CASSPRTGANQPQHF
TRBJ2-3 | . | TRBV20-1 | CSASSRGAWRDTQYF
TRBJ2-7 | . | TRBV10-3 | CAISESGTGAVEQYF
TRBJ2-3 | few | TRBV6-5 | CASRKTSGARTDTQYF
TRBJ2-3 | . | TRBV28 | CASSRGLQVATQYF
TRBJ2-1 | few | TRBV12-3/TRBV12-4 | CASSPFLGLAGFF
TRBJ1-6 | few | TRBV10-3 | CAISSGIGSPLHF
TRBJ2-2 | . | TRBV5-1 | CASSFPQVYTGELFF
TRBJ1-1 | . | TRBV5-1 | CASGYVNTEAFF
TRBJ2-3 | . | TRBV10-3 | CATRTGMADTQYF
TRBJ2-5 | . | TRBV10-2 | CASSVNGERETQYF
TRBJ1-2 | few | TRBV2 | CASSLLRQGINYGYTF
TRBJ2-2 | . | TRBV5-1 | CASSQGTSGGQAGELFF
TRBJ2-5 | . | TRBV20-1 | CSALSSGRGETQYF
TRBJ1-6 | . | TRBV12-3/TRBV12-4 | CASSLTRGYPLHF
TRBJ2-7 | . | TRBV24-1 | CATSDKPPYRGRIF
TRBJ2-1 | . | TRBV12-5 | CASGLGFYNEQFF
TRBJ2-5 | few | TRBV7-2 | CASSFQDSQETQYF
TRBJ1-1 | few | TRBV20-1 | CSARDRRGTEAFF
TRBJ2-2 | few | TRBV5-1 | CASSLSTGTGELFF
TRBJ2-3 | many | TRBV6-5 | CASSRGTSGGRTDTQYF
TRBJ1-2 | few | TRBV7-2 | CASSLEITVLNYGYTF
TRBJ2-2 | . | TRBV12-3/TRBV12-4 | CASSFLGSGELFF
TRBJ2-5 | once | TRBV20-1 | CSARSSGGEETQYF
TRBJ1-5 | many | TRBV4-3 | CASSLSWGPDRGNQPQHF
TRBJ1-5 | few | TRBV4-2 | CASSQDGQGWSRQPQHF
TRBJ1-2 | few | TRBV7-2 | CASSLWDGNYGYTF
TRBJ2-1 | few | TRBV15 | CATSPPDSYNEQFF
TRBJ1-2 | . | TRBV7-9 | CASSLDNSRYTF
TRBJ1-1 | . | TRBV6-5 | CASSPGTSTFF
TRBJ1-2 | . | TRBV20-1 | CSARAPANYGYTF
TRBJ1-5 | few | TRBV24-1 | CATSETGANQPQHF
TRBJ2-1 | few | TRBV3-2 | CASSQGTSRGGNEQFF
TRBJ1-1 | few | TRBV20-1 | CSASERIYTEAFF
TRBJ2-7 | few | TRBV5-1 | CASTWDGPLYEQYF
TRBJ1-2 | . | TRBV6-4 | CASRRTGTLGNYGYTF
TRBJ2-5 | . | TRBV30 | CAWSSGETQYF
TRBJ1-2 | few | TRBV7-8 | CASSWTGEYGYTF
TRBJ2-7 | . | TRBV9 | CASSVTSGGVYEQYF
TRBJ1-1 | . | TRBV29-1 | CSGTRGLGTEAFF
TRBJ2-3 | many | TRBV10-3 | CAISEFSETADTQYF
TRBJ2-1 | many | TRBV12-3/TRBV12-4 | CARTSGGANEQFF
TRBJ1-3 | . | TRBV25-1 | CASSDSTGGWNTIYF
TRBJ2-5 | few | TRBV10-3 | CAISESQGEETQYF